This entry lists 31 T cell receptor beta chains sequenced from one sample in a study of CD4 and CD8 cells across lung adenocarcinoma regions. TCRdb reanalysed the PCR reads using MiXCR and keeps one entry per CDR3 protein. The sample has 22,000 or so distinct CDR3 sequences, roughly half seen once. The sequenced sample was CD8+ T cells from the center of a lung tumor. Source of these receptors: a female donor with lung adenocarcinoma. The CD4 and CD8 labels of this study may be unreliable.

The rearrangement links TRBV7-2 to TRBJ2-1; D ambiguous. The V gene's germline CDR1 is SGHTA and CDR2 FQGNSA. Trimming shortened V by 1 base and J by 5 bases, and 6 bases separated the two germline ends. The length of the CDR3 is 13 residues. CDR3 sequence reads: CASSLVLNNEQFF. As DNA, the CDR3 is TGTGCCAGCAGCTTAGTACTAAACAATGAGCAGTTCTTC. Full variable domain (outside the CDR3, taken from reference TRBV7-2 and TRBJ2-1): GAGVSQSPSNKVTEKGKDVELRCDPISGHTALYWYRQSLGQGLEFLIYFQGNSAPDKSGLPSDRFSAERTGGSVSTLTIQRTQQEDSAVYLCASSLVLNNEQFFGPGTRLTVL.

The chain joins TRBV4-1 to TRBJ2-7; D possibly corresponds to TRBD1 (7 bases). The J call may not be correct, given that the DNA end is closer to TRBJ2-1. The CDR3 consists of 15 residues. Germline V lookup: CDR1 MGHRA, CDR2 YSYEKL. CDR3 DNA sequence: TGCGCCAGCAGCCTAAGGGCGGAGGGGGCCTACGAGCAGTTCTTC. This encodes CASSLRAEGAYEQFF.

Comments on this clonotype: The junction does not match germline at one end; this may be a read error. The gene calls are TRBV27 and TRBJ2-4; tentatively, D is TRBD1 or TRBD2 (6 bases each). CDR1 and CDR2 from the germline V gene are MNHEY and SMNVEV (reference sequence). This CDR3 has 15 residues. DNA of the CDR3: TGTGCCAGCATTCAGGGGCGGAGGGCCAAAAATATTCAGTACTTC. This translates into CASIQGRRAKNIQYF.

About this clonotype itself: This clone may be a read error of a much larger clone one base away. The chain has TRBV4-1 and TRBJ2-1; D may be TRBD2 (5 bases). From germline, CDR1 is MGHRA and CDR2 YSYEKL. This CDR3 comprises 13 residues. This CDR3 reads CPSSYPLANEQFF. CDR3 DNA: TGCCCCAGCAGCTACCCCTTAGCGAATGAGCAGTTCTTC.

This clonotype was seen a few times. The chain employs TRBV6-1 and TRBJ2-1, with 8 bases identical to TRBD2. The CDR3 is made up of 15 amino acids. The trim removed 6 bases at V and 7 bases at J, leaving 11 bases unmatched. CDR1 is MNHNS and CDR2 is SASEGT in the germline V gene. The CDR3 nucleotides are TGTGCCAGCAGGGTGAGCGGGAGTGGGCTGAATGAGCAGTTCTTC. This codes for CASRVSGSGLNEQFF.

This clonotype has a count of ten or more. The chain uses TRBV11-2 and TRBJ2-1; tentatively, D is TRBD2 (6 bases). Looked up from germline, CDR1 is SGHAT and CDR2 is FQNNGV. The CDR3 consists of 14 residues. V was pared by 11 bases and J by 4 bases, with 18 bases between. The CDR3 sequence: CAPNEAGLYNEQFF. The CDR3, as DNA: TGTGCCCCGAACGAGGCGGGGTTGTACAATGAGCAGTTCTTC.

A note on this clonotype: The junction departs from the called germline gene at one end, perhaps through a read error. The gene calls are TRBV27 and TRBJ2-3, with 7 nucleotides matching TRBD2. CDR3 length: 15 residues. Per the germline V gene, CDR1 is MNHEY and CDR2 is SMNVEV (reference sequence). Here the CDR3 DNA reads TGTGGCAGCAGTCCGGAGCGGGGCTTCACAGATACGCAGTACTTT. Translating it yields CGSSPERGFTDTQYF.

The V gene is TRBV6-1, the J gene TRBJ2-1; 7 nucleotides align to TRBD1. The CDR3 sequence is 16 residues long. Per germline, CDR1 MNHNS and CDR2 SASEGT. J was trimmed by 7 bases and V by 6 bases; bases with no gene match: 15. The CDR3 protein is CASSEPLNLDRNEQFF. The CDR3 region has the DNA TGTGCCAGCAGCGAACCCCTAAACTTGGACAGGAATGAGCAGTTCTTC.

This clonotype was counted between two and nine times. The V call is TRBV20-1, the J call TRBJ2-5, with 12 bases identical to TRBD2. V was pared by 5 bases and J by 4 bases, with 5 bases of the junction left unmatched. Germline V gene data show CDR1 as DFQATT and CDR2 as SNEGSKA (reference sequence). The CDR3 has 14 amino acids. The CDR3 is CSAFGLAGLETQYF. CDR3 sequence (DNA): TGCAGTGCTTTCGGACTAGCGGGACTAGAGACCCAGTACTTC.

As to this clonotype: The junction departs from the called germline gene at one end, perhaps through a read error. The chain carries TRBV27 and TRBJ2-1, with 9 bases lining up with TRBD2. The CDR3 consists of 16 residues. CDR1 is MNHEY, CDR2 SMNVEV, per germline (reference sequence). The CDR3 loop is CASSSPGASGTDEQYF. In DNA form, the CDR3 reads TGTGCCAGCAGCTCTCCGGGGGCTAGCGGGACAGATGAGCAGTACTTT.

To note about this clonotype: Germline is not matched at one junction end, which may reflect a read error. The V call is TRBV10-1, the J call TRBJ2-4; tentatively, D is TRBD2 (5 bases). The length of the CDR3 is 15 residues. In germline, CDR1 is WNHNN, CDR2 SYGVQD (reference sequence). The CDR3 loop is CGSGPGWGATDIQYF. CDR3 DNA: TGCGGCAGCGGTCCGGGGTGGGGAGCCACAGATATTCAGTACTTC.

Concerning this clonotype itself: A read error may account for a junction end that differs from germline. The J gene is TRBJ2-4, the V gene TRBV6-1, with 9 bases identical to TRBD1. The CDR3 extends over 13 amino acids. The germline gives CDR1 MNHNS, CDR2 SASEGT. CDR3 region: CASRRTGEDIQYF. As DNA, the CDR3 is TGTGCCAGCAGACGGACAGGGGAAGATATTCAGTACTTT.

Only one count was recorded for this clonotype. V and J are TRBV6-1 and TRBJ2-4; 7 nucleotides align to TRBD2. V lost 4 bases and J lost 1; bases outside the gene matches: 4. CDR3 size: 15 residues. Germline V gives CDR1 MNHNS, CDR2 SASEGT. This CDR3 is CASSGVAGAKNIQYF. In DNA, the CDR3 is TGTGCCAGCAGTGGTGTAGCGGGCGCCAAAAACATTCAGTACTTC.

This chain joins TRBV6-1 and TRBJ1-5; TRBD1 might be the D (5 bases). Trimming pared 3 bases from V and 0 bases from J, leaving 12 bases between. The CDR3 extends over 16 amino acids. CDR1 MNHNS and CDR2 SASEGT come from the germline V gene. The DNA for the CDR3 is TGTGCCAGCAGTGACGAGGGGACGGCTAGCAATCAGCCCCAGCATTTT. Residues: CASSDEGTASNQPQHF.

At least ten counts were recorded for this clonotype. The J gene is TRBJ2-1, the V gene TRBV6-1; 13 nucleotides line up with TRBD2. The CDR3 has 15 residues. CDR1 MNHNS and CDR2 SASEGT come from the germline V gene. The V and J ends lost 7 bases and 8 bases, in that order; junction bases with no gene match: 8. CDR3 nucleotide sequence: TGTGCCAGCATCGGTACTGGACTAGCGGGAGATGAGCAGTTCTTC. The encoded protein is CASIGTGLAGDEQFF.

The CDR3 nucleotides read TGTGCCAGCAGCTCGGGACAGTCCAAGCAGTTCTTC. Its translation: CASSSGQSKQFF. The chain links TRBV11-2 to TRBJ2-1; 7 positions agree with TRBD1. CDR1 SGHAT and CDR2 FQNNGV come from the germline V gene. V shed 4 bases, J shed 11 bases, and the junction held 5 bases outside the gene matches. This CDR3 is built from 12 residues.

The CDR3: CASREPGQGSYEQYF. The CDR3 DNA is TGTGCCAGTAGGGAACCGGGACAGGGGTCGTACGAGCAGTACTTC. The rearrangement uses TRBV6-1 and TRBJ2-5; the match to TRBD1 covers 10 bases. The J call is doubtful: the DNA matches TRBJ2-7 better. Per germline, CDR1 MNHNS and CDR2 SASEGT. The CDR3 length is 15 residues.

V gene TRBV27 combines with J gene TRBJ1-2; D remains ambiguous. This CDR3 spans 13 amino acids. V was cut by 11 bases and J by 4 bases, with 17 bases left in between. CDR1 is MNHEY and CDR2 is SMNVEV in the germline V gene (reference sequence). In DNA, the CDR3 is TGTGCCTGGGCTCCCTATGGGCGCTATGGCTACACCTTC. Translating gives CAWAPYGRYGYTF.

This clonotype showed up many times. CDR3 coding DNA: TGTGCCAGCAGTGAAGCGGGCTTCGGAGAGACCCAGTACTTC. Its protein product is CASSEAGFGETQYF. The V and J genes are TRBV6-1 and TRBJ2-5, with no clear D. The germline V gene has CDR1 MNHNS and CDR2 SASEGT. The CDR3 covers 14 residues. V was clipped by 0 bases and J by 4 bases, with 9 bases between them.

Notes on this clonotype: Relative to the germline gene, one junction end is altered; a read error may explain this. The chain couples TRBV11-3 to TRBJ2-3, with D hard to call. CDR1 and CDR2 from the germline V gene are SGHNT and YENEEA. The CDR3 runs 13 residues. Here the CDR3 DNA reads TGTGCCAGGAGCCTGGTAGTGAAAAATACGCAGTATTTC. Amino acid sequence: CARSLVVKNTQYF.

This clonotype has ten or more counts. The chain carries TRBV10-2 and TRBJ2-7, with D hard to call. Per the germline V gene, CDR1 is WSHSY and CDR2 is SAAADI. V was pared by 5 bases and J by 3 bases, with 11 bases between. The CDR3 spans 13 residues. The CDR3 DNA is TGCGCCAGCAGTTGGGCCAGCCGCTACGAGCAGTACGTC. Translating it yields CASSWASRYEQYV.

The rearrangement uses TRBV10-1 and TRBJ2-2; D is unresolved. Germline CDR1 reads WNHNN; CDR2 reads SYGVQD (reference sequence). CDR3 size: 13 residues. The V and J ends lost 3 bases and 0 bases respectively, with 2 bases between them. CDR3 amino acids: CASSDSNTGELFF. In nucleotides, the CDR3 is TGCGCCAGCAGTGACTCGAACACCGGGGAGCTGTTTTTT.

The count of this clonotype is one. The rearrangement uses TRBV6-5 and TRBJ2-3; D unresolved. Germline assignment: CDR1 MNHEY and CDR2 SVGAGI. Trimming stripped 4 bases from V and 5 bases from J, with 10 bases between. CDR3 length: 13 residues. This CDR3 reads CASSSFLGDTQYF. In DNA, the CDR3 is TGTGCCAGCAGTTCTTTCCTAGGAGATACGCAGTATTTT.

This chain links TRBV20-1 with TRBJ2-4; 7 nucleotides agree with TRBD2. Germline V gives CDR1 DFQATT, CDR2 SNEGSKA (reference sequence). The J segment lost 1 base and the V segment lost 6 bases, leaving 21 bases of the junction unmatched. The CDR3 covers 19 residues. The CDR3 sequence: CSAPPPLRELLQAKNIQYF. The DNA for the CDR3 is TGCAGTGCCCCTCCCCCTCTGCGGGAGCTCCTTCAGGCCAAAAACATTCAGTACTTC.

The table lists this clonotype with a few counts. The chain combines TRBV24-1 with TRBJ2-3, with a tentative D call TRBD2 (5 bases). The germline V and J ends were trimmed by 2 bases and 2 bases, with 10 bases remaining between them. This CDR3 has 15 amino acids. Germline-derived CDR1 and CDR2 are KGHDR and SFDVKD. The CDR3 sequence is CATSDSGLFTDTQYF. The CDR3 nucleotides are TGTGCCACCAGTGATTCGGGGTTGTTCACAGATACGCAGTATTTT.

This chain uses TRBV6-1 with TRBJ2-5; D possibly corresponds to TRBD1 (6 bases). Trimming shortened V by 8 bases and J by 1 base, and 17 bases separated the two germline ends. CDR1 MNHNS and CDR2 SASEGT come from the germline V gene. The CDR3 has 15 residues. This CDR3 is CASGGGGGAQETQYF. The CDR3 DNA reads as TGTGCCAGCGGTGGTGGGGGCGGTGCCCAAGAGACCCAGTACTTC.

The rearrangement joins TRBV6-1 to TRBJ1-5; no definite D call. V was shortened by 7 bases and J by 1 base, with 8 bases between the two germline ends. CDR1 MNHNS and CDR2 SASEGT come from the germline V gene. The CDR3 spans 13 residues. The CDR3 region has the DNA TGTGCCAGCAACACAAGGAGCAATCAGCCCCAGCATTTT. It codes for CASNTRSNQPQHF.

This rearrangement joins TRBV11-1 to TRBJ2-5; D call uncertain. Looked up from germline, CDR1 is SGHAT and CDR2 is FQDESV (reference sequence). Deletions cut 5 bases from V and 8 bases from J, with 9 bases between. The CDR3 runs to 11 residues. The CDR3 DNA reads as TGTGCCAGCAGCCAGTTCAACACCCAGTACTTC. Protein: CASSQFNTQYF.

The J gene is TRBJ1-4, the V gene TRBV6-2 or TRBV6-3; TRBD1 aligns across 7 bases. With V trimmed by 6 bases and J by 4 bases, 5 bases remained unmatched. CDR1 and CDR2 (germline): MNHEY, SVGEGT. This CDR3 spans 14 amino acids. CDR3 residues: CASSPGTDNEKLFF. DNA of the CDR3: TGTGCCAGCAGCCCCGGGACAGATAATGAAAAACTGTTTTTT.

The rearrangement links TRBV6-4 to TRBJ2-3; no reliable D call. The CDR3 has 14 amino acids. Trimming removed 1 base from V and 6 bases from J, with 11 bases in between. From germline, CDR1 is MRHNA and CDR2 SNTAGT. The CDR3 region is CASSDFPHTDTQYF. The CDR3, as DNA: TGTGCCAGCAGTGACTTCCCTCATACCGATACGCAGTATTTT.

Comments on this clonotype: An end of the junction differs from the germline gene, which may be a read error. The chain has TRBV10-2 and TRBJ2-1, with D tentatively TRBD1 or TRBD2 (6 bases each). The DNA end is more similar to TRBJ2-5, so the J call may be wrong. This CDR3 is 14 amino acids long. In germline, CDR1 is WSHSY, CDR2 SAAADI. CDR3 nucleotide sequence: TGCGCGGGGAACGGGGGCCGTGACCAAGATACCCAGTACTTC. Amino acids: CAGNGGRDQDTQYF.